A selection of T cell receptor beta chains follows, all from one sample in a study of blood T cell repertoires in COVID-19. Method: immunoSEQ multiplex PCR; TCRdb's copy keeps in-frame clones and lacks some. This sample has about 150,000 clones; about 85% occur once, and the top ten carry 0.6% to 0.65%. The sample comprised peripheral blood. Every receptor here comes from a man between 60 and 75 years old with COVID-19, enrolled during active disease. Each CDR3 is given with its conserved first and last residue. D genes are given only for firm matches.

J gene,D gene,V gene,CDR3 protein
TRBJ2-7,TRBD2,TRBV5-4,CASSLELADTTEKQYF
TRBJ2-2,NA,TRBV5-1,CASSLGGAGVTGELFF
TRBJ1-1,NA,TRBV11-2,CASSLDGGLEAFF
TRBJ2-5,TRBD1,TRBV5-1,CASSHGTVGETQYF
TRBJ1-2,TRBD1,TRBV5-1,CASSSTGTGWGNYGYTF
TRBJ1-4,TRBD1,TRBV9,CASSQAAGQGGEKLFF
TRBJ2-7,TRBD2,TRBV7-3,CASSLLAGPSEQYF
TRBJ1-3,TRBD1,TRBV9,CASSVGPGQTSGNTIYF
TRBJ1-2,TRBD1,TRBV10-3,CAISPGGMDYGYTF
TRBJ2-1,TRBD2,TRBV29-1,CSVWRTGGPNEQFF
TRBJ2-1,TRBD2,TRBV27,CASSSLRGGNYNEQFF
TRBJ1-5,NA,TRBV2,CASSIQGTGGQPQHF
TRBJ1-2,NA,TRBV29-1,CSVTLTHYGYTF
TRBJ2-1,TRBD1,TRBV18,CASSERTGDRNEQFF
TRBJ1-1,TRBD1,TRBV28,CASSPTSGQVNTEAFF
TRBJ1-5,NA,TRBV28,CASLGNQPQHF
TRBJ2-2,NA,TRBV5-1,CASSLQGKSTGELFF
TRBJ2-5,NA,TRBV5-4,CASSSAPNSGGETQYF
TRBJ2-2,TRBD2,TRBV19,CASSIPAGVDPGELFF
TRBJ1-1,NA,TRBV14,CASRSELNTEAFF
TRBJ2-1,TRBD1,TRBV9,CASSVGQGSYNEQFF
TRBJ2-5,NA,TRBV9,CASSPSVEETQYF
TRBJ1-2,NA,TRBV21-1,CASSGGGKYGYTF
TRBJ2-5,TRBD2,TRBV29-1,CSVDRLAGQETQYF
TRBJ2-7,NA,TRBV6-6,CATSGWDTSYEQYF
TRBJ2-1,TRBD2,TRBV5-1,CASSLGLAGDYEQFF
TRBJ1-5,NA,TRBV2,CASTAPDQPQHF
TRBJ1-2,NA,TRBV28,CASSLTGPSVNYGYTF
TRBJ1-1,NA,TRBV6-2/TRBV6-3,CASSNQGYTEAFF
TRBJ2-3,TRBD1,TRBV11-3,CASSLGQGASDTQYF